The 17 T cell receptor beta chains reported below all come from one sample, sequenced in a study of CD8 T cells in Susac syndrome. With random hexamers, reverse transcription was performed on about 0.5 to 1 ug of RNA. TCRdb passed the immunoSEQ multiplex PCR reads through MiXCR, listing each CDR3 protein once. The table has around 170,000 distinct CDR3 sequences, roughly 92% seen once; the top ten hold around 0.11%. The sample consisted of CD4+ T cells from PBMCs. Receptor source: a human donor with Susac syndrome.

The chain recombines TRBV18 with TRBJ1-1, with a possible D match to TRBD1 (6 bases). Germline CDR1 reads KGHSH; CDR2 reads LQKENI. This CDR3 has 15 amino acids. With 6 bases removed from V and 1 base from J, the gap between germline ends came to 15 bases. The CDR3: CASSFNRDSNTEAFF. The CDR3 region has the DNA TGTGCCAGCTCCTTTAACAGGGATTCGAACACTGAAGCTTTCTTT.

This chain uses TRBV7-9 with TRBJ1-1; D gene unclear. CDR1 and CDR2 (germline): SEHNR, FQNEAQ (reference sequence). The V and J ends lost 2 bases and 0 bases respectively, with 4 bases between them. The CDR3 contains 13 residues. DNA for the CDR3: TGTGCCAGCAGCTTATCCCTGAACACTGAAGCTTTCTTT. Translated, it gives CASSLSLNTEAFF.

The chain employs TRBV7-9 and TRBJ2-1; tentative D call: TRBD2 (6 bases). CDR3 size: 12 residues. Trimming left V 5 bases short and J 10 bases short, with 12 bases between. Per the germline V gene, CDR1 is SEHNR and CDR2 is FQNEAQ (reference sequence). CDR3 sequence reads: CASSRRAGEQFF. CDR3 bases: TGTGCCAGCAGCCGGAGGGCGGGGGAGCAGTTCTTC.

The chain has TRBV7-8 and TRBJ2-6; 9 bases align to TRBD1. This CDR3 has 17 amino acids. CDR1 and CDR2 from the germline V gene are SGHVS and FQNEAQ. V trimming: 5 bases; J trimming: 1 base; junction bases outside the gene matches: 6. CDR3 nucleotides: TGTGCCAGCAGCGAGGACAGGGGAAAATCTGGGGCCAACGTCCTGACTTTC. Amino acid sequence: CASSEDRGKSGANVLTF.

The chain joins TRBV3-1 to TRBJ1-2, with no clear D. Germline V gene lookup returns CDR1 LGHDT and CDR2 YNNKEL (reference sequence). The CDR3 runs to 15 residues. Trimming removed 0 bases at V and 4 bases at J, with 12 bases between. In nucleotides, the CDR3 is TGTGCCAGCAGCCAAGATCCCCTGGCAGGCTATGGCTACACCTTC. This encodes CASSQDPLAGYGYTF. The full variable domain, with the rest looked up from reference TRBV3-1 and TRBJ1-2, is DTAVSQTPKYLVTQMGNDKSIKCEQNLGHDTMYWYKQDSKKFLKIMFSYNNKELIINETVPNRFSPKSPDKAHLNLHINSLELGDSAVYFCASSQDPLAGYGYTFGSGTRLTVV.

This chain uses TRBV7-3 with TRBJ2-1; 8 bases map to TRBD1. The J segment lost 7 bases and the V segment lost 4 bases, leaving 9 bases of the junction unmatched. Per the germline V gene, CDR1 is SGHTA and CDR2 is FQGTGA. This CDR3 spans 15 amino acids. DNA of the CDR3: TGTGCCAGCAGCTATGCAGGGGGCACTAGGAATGAGCAGTTCTTC. Its translation: CASSYAGGTRNEQFF. Supplemented by reference TRBV7-3 and TRBJ2-1, the full variable domain reads GAGVSQTPSNKVTEKGKYVELRCDPISGHTALYWYRQSLGQGPEFLIYFQGTGAADDSGLPNDRFFAVRPEGSVSTLKIQRTERGDSAVYLCASSYAGGTRNEQFFGPGTRLTVL.

The chain combines TRBV13 with TRBJ2-7; D unclear. The V gene lost 3 bases and the J gene lost 6 bases, with 18 bases spanning the gap. The CDR3 is 15 residues long. The germline V gene has CDR1 PRHDT and CDR2 FYEKMQ (reference sequence). The CDR3 bases are TGTGCCAGCAGCTTTAGTGGATTGGGATTGGGCGAGCAGTACTTC. Its protein is CASSFSGLGLGEQYF. The entire variable domain, with the rest obtained from reference TRBV13 and TRBJ2-7, is as follows: AAGVIQSPRHLIKEKRETATLKCYPIPRHDTVYWYQQGPGQDPQFLISFYEKMQSDKGSIPDRFSAQQFSDYHSELNMSSLELGDSALYFCASSFSGLGLGEQYFGPGTRLTVT.

The chain has TRBV7-2 and TRBJ2-5; possible D gene TRBD2, 6 bases. Germline V CDR1 and CDR2: SGHTA, FQGNSA. V was shortened by 5 bases and J by 0 bases, with 16 bases between the two germline ends. The CDR3 extends over 16 amino acids. The CDR3 DNA reads as TGTGCCAGCAGCCCGACGAGCGGGTGGTACCAAGAGACCCAGTACTTC. Its protein product is CASSPTSGWYQETQYF.

The genes are TRBV3-1 and TRBJ2-1, with 7 bases identical to TRBD1. Per germline, CDR1 LGHDT and CDR2 YNNKEL (reference sequence). The CDR3 contains 12 residues. The V and J ends lost 2 bases and 10 bases, in that order; junction bases with no gene match: 2. CDR3 sequence: CASSQQDREQFF. For the CDR3, the DNA is TGTGCCAGCAGCCAACAGGACAGGGAGCAGTTCTTC.

The chain couples TRBV9 to TRBJ2-1; TRBD2 aligns across 8 bases. The CDR3 length is 18 residues. Germline values: CDR1 SGDLS, CDR2 YYNGEE. V was pared by 0 bases and J by 8 bases, with 16 bases of the junction left unmatched. In DNA form, the CDR3 reads TGTGCCAGCAGCGTAGCCCCTCTTACGGCGGGGGGAAGAGATGAGCAGTTCTTC. Its protein product is CASSVAPLTAGGRDEQFF.

This clonotype was observed a handful of times. The V and J genes are TRBV5-4 and TRBJ2-5; TRBD2 matches 10 bases. This CDR3 contains 15 residues. V was pared by 0 bases and J by 5 bases, with 4 bases of the junction left unmatched. Germline values: CDR1 SGHNT, CDR2 YYREEE (reference sequence). CDR3 sequence (DNA): TGTGCCAGCAGCTTGGCTAGCGGGGGAGGGGAGACCCAGTACTTC. It is translated as CASSLASGGGETQYF. The full variable domain, in which reference TRBV5-4 and TRBJ2-5 provide the parts outside the CDR3, is ETGVTQSPTHLIKTRGQQVTLRCSSQSGHNTVSWYQQALGQGPQFIFQYYREEENGRGNFPPRFSGLQFPNYSSELNVNALELDDSALYLCASSLASGGGETQYFGPGTRLLVL.

The J gene is TRBJ2-7, the V gene TRBV12-3 or TRBV12-4, with TRBD1 identical over 8 bases. CDR3 length: 13 residues. With V trimmed by 6 bases and J by 5 bases, 6 bases remained unmatched. The CDR3 region is CASRRTGNDEQYF. The CDR3, as DNA: TGTGCCAGCAGGAGGACAGGGAACGACGAGCAGTACTTC.

Remarks on this clonotype: The germline gene is not matched at one end of the junction; a read error may be the cause. The chain carries TRBV30 and TRBJ1-1, with D possibly TRBD1 on 6 matching bases. There are 13 residues in the CDR3. Germline V gives CDR1 GTSNPN, CDR2 SVGIG (reference sequence). CDR3 sequence reads: CAWGGQVNTQAFF. The CDR3 nucleotides are TGTGCCTGGGGGGGGCAGGTGAACACTCAAGCTTTCTTT.

The CDR3 DNA reads TGTGCCAGCAGCCTCGTACTCTTCAGGGGGCGCTCCTACAATGAGCAGTTCTTC. As protein: CASSLVLFRGRSYNEQFF. The J gene is TRBJ2-1, the V gene TRBV11-2; 8 bases fit TRBD1. The CDR3 consists of 18 residues. The trim removed 5 bases at V and 0 bases at J, leaving 12 bases unmatched. Per the germline V gene, CDR1 is SGHAT and CDR2 is FQNNGV.

V is TRBV12-3 or TRBV12-4 and J is TRBJ2-5, with a possible D match to TRBD2 (5 bases). The CDR3 runs to 14 residues. Trimming left V 5 bases short and J 0 bases short, with 10 bases between. The CDR3 nucleotides read TGTGCCAGCAGTCCTGGACTGAACCAAGAGACCCAGTACTTC. Protein sequence: CASSPGLNQETQYF.

The CDR3 is CASSIGTDQETQYF. CDR3 sequence (DNA): TGCGCCAGCAGCATCGGGACAGATCAAGAGACCCAGTACTTC. The chain employs TRBV5-1 and TRBJ2-5; 7 bases map to TRBD1. The J segment lost 2 bases and the V segment lost 4 bases, leaving 5 bases of the junction unmatched. In germline, CDR1 is SGHRS, CDR2 YFSETQ. This CDR3 spans 14 amino acids.

The chain recombines TRBV20-1 with TRBJ2-4; TRBD2 matches 12 bases. The ends lost 2 bases at V and 0 bases at J; junction bases unmatched: 14. The CDR3 is 20 amino acids. Germline V gene sequence: CDR1 DFQATT, CDR2 SNEGSKA (reference sequence). The CDR3 DNA sequence: TGCAGTGCTAGACAGGGACTAGCGGGCGCATATACTTTAGCCAAAAACATTCAGTACTTC. Protein sequence: CSARQGLAGAYTLAKNIQYF.